This T cell receptor beta chain was sequenced in a study of a mutant IDH1 vaccine in newly diagnosed glioma. Whole-study context: During weeks 1, 3, 5, 7, 11, 15, 19 and 23, patients received eight vaccinations. Most had both radiotherapy and temozolomide beforehand; others had only one.

Trimming cost V 0 bases and J 4 bases, with 10 bases left between them. In germline, CDR1 is LNHNV, CDR2 YYDKDF (reference sequence). CDR3 length: 15 amino acids. Time point defined: week 11, during vaccination. A single vaccine dose contained 300 ug of mutant IDH1 20-mer peptide, and topical imiquimod was used with it. Each donor presented with a new WHO grade 3 or 4 astrocytoma that tested IDH1-mutant and showed ATRX loss. This clone was seen a few times. Its antigen is not identified. Produced via immunoSEQ multiplex PCR; TCRdb's table is partial and in-frame only. The profile covers tens of thousands of clones, with 55% to 75% appearing a single time and 8% to 13% taken by the ten largest.

Sequencing was performed on peripheral blood mononuclear cells (PBMCs), taken from a glioma patient whose treatment included an IDH1 peptide vaccine. This receptor was taken from a man aged 18 to 35 with glioma. Some clones in this sample may be carry-over from other donors' samples. V usage is TRBV15 and J usage is TRBJ1-5, with D uncertain. CDR3 protein: CATSRDLSPNQPQHF. Here the CDR3 DNA reads TGTGCCACCAGCAGAGATTTGTCACCTAATCAGCCCCAGCATTTT.